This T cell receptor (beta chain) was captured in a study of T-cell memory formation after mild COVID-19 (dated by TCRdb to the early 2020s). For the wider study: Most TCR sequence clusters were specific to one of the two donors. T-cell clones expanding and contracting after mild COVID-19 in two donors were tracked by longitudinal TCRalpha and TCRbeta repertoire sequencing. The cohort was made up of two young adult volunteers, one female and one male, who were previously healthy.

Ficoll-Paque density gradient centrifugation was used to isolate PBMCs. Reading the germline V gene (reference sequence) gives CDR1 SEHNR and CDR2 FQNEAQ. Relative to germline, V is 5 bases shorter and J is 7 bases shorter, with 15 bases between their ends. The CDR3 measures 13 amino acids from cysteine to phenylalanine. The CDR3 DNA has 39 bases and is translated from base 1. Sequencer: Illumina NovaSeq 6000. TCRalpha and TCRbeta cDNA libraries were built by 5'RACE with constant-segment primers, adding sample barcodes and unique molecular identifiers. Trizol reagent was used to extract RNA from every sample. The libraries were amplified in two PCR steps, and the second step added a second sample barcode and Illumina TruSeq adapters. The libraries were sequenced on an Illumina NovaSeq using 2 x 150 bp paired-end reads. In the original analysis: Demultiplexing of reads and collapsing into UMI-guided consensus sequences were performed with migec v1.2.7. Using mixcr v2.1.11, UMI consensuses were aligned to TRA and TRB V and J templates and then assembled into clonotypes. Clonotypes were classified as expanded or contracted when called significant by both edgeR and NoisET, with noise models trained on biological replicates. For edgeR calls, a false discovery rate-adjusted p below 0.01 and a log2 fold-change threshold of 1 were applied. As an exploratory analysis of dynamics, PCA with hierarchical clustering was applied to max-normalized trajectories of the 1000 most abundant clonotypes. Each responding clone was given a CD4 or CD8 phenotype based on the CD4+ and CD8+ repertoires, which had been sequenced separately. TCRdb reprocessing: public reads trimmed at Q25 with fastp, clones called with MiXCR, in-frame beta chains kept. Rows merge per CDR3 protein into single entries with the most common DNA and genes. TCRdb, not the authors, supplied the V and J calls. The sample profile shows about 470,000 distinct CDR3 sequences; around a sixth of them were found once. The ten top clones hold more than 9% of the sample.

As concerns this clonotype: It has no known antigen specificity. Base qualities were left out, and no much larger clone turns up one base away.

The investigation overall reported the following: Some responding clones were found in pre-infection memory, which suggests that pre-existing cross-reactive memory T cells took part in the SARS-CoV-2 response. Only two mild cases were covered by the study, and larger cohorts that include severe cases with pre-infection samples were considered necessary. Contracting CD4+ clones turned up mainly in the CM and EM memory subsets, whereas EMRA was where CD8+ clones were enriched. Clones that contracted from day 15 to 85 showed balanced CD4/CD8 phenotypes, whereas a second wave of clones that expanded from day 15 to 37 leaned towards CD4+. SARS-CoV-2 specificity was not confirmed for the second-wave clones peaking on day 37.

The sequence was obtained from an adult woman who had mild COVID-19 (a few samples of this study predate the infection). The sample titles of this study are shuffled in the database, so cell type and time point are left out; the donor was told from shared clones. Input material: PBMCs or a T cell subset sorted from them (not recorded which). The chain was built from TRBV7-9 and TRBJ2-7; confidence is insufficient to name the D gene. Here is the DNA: TGTGCCAGCAGCCCGACCATGGGCGCGGAGCAGTACTTC. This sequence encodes CASSPTMGAEQYF.